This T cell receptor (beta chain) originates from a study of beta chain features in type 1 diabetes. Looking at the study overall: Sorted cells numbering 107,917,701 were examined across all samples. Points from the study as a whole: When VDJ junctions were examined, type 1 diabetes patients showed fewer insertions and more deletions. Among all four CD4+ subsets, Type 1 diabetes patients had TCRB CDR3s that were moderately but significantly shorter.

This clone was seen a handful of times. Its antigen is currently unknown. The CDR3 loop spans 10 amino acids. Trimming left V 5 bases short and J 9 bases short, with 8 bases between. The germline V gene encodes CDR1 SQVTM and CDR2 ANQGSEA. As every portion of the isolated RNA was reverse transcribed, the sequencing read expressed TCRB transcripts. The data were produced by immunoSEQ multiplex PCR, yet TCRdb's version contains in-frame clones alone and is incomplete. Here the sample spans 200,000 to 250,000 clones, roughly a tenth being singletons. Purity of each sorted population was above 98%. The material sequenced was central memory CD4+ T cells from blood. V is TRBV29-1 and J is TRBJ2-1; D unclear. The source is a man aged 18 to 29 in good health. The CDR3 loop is CSVSSGEQFF. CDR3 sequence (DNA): TGCAGCGTTTCTTCGGGTGAGCAGTTCTTC.